What follows describes a single TCR beta chain. No antigen is known for it. Using its own MiXCR run on the 5' RACE reads, TCRdb lists one record per CDR3 protein. The data hold 380,000 or so distinct CDR3 sequences, with approximately 22% observed a single time. This sample is drawn from a study of CD8 T cells in ankylosing spondylitis. The study, taken as a whole, reports: Seven or eight highly homologous variants made up a TCR beta motif, and this motif appeared characteristic of ankylosing spondylitis blood. According to the report, clones linked to the disease were significantly enriched in matched synovial fluid samples taken from ankylosing spondylitis patients.

CDR1 is SEHNR, CDR2 FQNEAQ, per germline (reference sequence). The CDR3 is 15 residues long. V was clipped by 1 base and J by 0 bases, with 4 bases between them. Material for sequencing was blood, either unsorted or a sorted T cell fraction (not recorded which). The chain couples TRBV7-9 to TRBJ2-6; no clear D. The origin of this receptor is a male donor with ankylosing spondylitis or in good health (not recorded which). The CDR3, as DNA: TGTGCCAGCAGCTTAGTAGACTCTGGGGCCAACGTCCTGACTTTC. It translates to CASSLVDSGANVLTF.